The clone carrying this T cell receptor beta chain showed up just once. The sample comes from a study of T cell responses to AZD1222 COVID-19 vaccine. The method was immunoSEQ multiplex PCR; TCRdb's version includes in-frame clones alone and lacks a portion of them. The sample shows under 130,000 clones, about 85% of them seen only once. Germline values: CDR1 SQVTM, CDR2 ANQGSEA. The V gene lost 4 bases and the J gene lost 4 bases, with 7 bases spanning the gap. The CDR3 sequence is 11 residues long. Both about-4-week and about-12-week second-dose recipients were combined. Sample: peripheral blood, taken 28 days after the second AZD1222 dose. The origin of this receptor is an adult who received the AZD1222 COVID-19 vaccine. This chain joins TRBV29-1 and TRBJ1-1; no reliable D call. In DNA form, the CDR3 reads TGCAGCGTTGTGGGTACCACTGAAGCTTTCTTT. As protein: CSVVGTTEAFF.